This TCR beta chain is from a study of control samples from healthy donors and cancer patients. Measured with immunoSEQ multiplex PCR; TCRdb has only the in-frame clones, and not every one. This sample yields around 94,000 clones, of which about 86% are seen a single time; 1.3% belongs to the top ten. The CDR3 totals 14 residues. Germline loops: CDR1 SGHTA, CDR2 FQGTGA. After removal of 8 bases from V and 3 bases from J, the junction contained 4 bases not matched to a gene. Sequenced: blood. The V gene is TRBV7-3, the J gene TRBJ2-1; TRBD2 matches 10 bases. This clonotype originated in a woman aged 45-59 years in good health. As DNA, the CDR3 is TGTGCCAGCGCCCCTAGCGGGGGCTACAATGAGCAGTTCTTC. It is translated as CASAPSGGYNEQFF.